This TCR beta chain is drawn from a study of cytomegalovirus exposure and HLA in healthy donors (dated by TCRdb to the late 2010s). The study in broad terms: An earlier analysis of approximately 640 of the donors reported 250 to 300 Gb of sequence data and approximately 110 million unique TCR beta sequences from about 180 million T cells. Every repertoire in the discovery cohort had been generated on one and the same sequencing platform. Using immunosequencing, the study profiled T cell repertoires from about 650 subjects and related those repertoires to cytomegalovirus serostatus. Rather than drawing on any new phenotypic data, the later analysis identified candidate immune exposures from TCR beta sequences and the way those sequences occurred across donors. Four or five DR-DQ haplotypes were handled as single units for association and clustering because linkage in the cohort was strong. To decide whether each TCR beta V gene segment behaved as functional or pseudogenic, an earlier analysis of some 570 of the donors relied on high-throughput TCR beta sequencing. Besides the first cohort of around 700 subjects, a separate validation cohort made up of over a hundred different subjects was used. The study was designed to test whether signatures of past pathogen exposure could be identified by cataloging public T cell receptors. Roughly 300 gigabases of sequencing data and roughly 80 million unique TCR sequences made up an early release that covered 500 to 650 HLA-typed donors. Donor age, sex, ethnicity and CMV serostatus were compiled together with the repertoire data. In a later genetic analysis, genome-wide SNP genotypes for about three fifths of the roughly 670 donors were used, and that subset was treated as a discovery cohort. Of the 398 genotyped donors, 81% fell in the genetic ancestry cluster associated with self-reported Caucasian donors. The study combined high-throughput TCR immunosequencing, statistical association of individual TCRs with disease status, and machine learning to predict cytomegalovirus infection status. Typing coverage varied by locus: about 629-630 donors for A, B, C, DRB1 and DQB1; more than 500 for DQA1; more than 600 for DPA1; around 490 for DPB1. On average, 235,054 unique TCR beta nucleotide sequences were sequenced per donor among more than 350 genotyped donors of the cohort, with 15% to 20% of those sequences being non-productive. Class I and class II HLA loci were covered by the typing at four-digit resolution. A later analysis re-examined previously published TCR beta repertoires from 500 to 700 donors and added high-resolution HLA genotyping to investigate patterns of TCR occurrence.

The cohort consisted of 600 to 750 healthy bone marrow donors. At the time of sampling, all cohort members were nominally healthy, though unrecorded immune exposures were likely present. The donor tested CMV seronegative and was one of the 352 seronegative cohort members. Every donor gave a peripheral blood sample, and the peripheral blood mononuclear cells from that sample were used for TCR beta sequencing. The Qiagen DNeasy Blood Extraction Kit was used to extract genomic DNA from the blood cell samples. The library was produced with the immunoSEQ multiplex PCR assay. For the multiplex PCR, a mixture combining 60 forward primers for TCR Vbeta segments and 13 reverse primers for TCR Jbeta segments was used. The CDR3 region of rearranged TCR beta genes was amplified from genomic DNA by a multiplex PCR assay. On the Illumina HiSeq System, the amplified TCR beta libraries were sequenced as 87-base-pair reads. Processing in the source paper ran as follows. Across the 700 or so repertoires, a later analysis counted tens of millions of unique TCR beta chains, around 10 million of which were shared by at least two donors. Raw reads were error-corrected and collapsed into unique sequences with a nearest-neighbor algorithm that merged closely related sequences to remove PCR and sequencing errors. CDR3 sequences were aligned to IMGT reference sequences to assign V, D and J gene segments. For a sequence to be retained, a match of at least six nucleotides to both a V gene segment and a J gene segment was required. Rearrangements were called productive when the CDR3 lacked stop codons and stayed in frame with V and J; all others were non-productive. Following IMGT convention, CDR3 was defined as the stretch from the second conserved V-encoded cysteine to the conserved J-encoded phenylalanine. In an earlier analysis of around 600 of the donors, sequences lacking an unambiguous match to a single V gene segment were excluded. An earlier analysis of just under 600 of the donors called V segments functional above 56.7% productive rearrangements and segregating when the between-donor standard deviation exceeded 5%. To diagnose cytomegalovirus status from the catalog of TCR beta chain sequences, a statistical classification framework was built. A later analysis assigned V and J genes by comparing TCR nucleotide sequences with IMGT/GENE-DB human TR gene sequences. Using the TCRdist pipeline, a later analysis assigned CDR3 sequences along with most-parsimonious VDJ recombination scenarios. A later analysis defined each TCR beta chain by its CDR3 amino acid sequence plus V-gene family, and excluded reads lacking a unique V-gene family. As a way to deal with suspected cross-contamination and a sequencing artifact, a later analysis dropped 592 nucleotide sequences that were highly shared and had low generation probability. For each public chain, a later analysis derived a clonal expansion index from normalized ranks of inferred template counts within each repertoire. In a later analysis, generation probabilities were computed using a VDJ recombination model fitted to out-of-frame rearrangements, and the results were checked against IGoR. In a later analysis, hypergeometric tests were used to score TCR-TCR, TCR-HLA and TCR-CMV co-occurrence, with a repertoire-size bias correction applied to TCR pairs. In a later analysis, false discovery rates were estimated by permuting HLA or CMV assignments 20 times. In a later analysis, co-occurring TCRs were grouped using DBSCAN, and TCRdist sequence similarity was added for clustering within HLA-allele-positive subsets. Repertoires with fewer than 30,000 or more than 120,000 public chains, plus five repertoires with anomalous nucleotide sharing, were excluded from co-occurrence clustering. TCRdb holds this immuneACCESS table with in-frame rearrangements only. Some clones are missing; in checked studies, unresolved V genes explain under half, and the rest has no known cause. Clone size and V and J calls were adopted from that table, with D and trimming inferred from the DNA. For this sample there are approximately 120,000 clones; approximately 80% appear just once. The leading ten clones occupy around 3.6% of the sample.

The CDR3, from cysteine to phenylalanine, totals 14 residues. The entry retains the CDR3 DNA only, 42 bases that are in frame from base 1. Trimming takes 2 bases from V and 1 base from J, and the germline ends sit 9 bases apart. For CDR1 and CDR2, the germline V gene (reference sequence) lists SEHNR and FQNEAQ. Regarding this clone: Its specific antigen is unknown. Base qualities were left out, and no much larger clone turns up one base away.

The study at large found these results: Strong co-occurrence of HLA alleles, especially DR and DQ, made assigning TCR associations to individual alleles difficult. In a later genetic analysis, a missense DCLRE1C variant was associated with V-gene and J-gene trimming of TCR beta chains, and the association was replicated in an independent cohort. A later analysis found that most CMV-associated TCR beta chains appeared HLA-restricted, with HLA associations seemingly driven largely by CMV exposure. The study listed approximately 160 TCR beta chains as associated with cytomegalovirus. A few of the identified cytomegalovirus-associated TCR beta chains were confirmed in vitro to be specific for cytomegalovirus antigens. For the cohort, immune exposure information was limited to CMV serostatus. Compared with equally common non-associated chains, HLA-associated TCR beta chains in a later analysis were more clonally expanded and had lower generation probabilities. Because HLA typing was missing for some donors at each locus, association tests included only the typed subset. In a later genetic analysis, fewer N-insertions in productive TCRs were reported among donors in an Asian-associated ancestry cluster than the roughly 700-donor mean. Roughly uniform sequencing depth across donors was assumed in presence/absence analyses, although this assumption may not hold. A cluster of highly shared sequence variants was judged likely to represent a technical artifact of the sequencing pipeline. Cytomegalovirus status was reported to be diagnosed by the classifier with high specificity and sensitivity in both the original and validation cohorts. Specific HLA alleles were associated with 15,000 to 20,000 TCR beta sequences at a false discovery rate of 0.05 in a later analysis. In a later analysis, several top co-occurrence clusters were reported to appear linked to parvovirus B19, influenza, CMV and Epstein-Barr virus. A further reported finding was that TCR beta sequences accurately predicted the HLA-A and HLA-B alleles for most subjects in the first cohort. The authors suggested that the approach could potentially be extended to other disease states and immunological phenotypes. Most TCR sequences were observed very rarely across donors, whereas some public TCRs were present in many individuals. Over 15 rarely observed V segments, including chromosome 9 orphons, were excluded from the earlier analysis of almost 600 of the donors because counts were too low. In a later analysis, TCR association rates were found to vary across HLA loci, with the most associated TCRs seen for DRB1 alleles and the fewest for HLA-C alleles. In an earlier analysis of over 550 of the donors, most TCR beta V segments were observed in productive rearrangements about 87% or about 30% of the time, broadly matching IMGT annotations. Only TCR beta chains were sequenced in this cohort, and the absence of alpha or paired-chain data limited detectable features. Because the 87-base-pair reads could not distinguish some IMGT-functional V segments, including TRBV6-2 and TRBV6-3, those segments were excluded. Correlated functional status among segregating V segments might be attributable to linkage disequilibrium, but an unknown experimental factor could not be ruled out.

The sequence links TRBV7-9 to TRBJ2-7; tentative D gene TRBD1, with 5 bases matching. The sequenced sample consisted of PBMCs. The receptor was isolated from a man aged 35-49 years in good health and CMV-seronegative. The sequenced DNA: TGTGCCAGCAGCTTAAGGGCAGGGTCCTACGAGCAGTACTTC. It codes for CASSLRAGSYEQYF. The full variable domain, completed from the reference TRBV7-9 and TRBJ2-7 proteins outside the CDR3, reads DTGVSQNPRHKITKRGQNVTFRCDPISEHNRLYWYRQTLGQGPEFLTYFQNEAQLEKSRLLSDRFSAERPKGSFSTLEIQRTEQGDSAMYLCASSLRAGSYEQYFGPGTRLTVT.